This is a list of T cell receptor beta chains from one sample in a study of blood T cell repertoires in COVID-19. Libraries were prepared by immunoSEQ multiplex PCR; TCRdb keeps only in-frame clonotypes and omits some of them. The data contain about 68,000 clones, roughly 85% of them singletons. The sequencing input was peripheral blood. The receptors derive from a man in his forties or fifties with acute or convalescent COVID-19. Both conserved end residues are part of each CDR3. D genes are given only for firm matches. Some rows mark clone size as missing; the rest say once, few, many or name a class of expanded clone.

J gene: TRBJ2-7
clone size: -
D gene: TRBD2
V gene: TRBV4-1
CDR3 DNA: TGCGCCAGCAGCCAAGATTTCGTGCAGCGGGGGGCCTACGAGCAGTACTTC
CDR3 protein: CASSQDFVQRGAYEQYF

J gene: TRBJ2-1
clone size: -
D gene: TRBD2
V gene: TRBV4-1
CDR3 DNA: TGCGCCAGCAGCCAAGGGAGCGGGGGGGCCCCTGAGCAGTTCTTC
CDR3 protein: CASSQGSGGAPEQFF

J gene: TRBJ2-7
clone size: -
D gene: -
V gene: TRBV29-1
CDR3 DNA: TGCAGCGCCGAAAACCAGGGCTACGAGCAGTACTTC
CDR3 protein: CSAENQGYEQYF

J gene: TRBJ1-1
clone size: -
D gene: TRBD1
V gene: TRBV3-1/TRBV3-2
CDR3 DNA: TGTGCCAGCAGCCCGGAGGGGACAGGAATCACTGAAGCTTTCTTT
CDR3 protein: CASSPEGTGITEAFF

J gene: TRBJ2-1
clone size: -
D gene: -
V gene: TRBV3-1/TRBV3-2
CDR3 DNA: TGTGCCAGCAGCCCACAGGGTTCGGCTTACAATGAGCAGTTCTTC
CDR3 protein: CASSPQGSAYNEQFF

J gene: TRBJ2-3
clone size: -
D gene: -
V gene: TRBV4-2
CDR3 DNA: TGTGCCAGCAGCCAAGATCTCGCAGCGAGGACGCAGTATTTT
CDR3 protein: CASSQDLAARTQYF

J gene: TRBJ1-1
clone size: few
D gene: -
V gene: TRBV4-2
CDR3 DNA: TGTGCCAGCAGCCAAGAAGCGGGAATAGGGAACACTGAAGCTTTCTTT
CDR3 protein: CASSQEAGIGNTEAFF

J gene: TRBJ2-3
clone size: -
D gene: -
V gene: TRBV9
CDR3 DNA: TGTGCCAGCAGCTACAGGGTATGGAGCACAGATACGCAGTATTTT
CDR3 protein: CASSYRVWSTDTQYF

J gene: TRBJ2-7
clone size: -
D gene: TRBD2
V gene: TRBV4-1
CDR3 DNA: TGCGCCAGCAGCCATAGCGGGGGGGGGTACGAGCAGTACTTC
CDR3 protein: CASSHSGGGYEQYF

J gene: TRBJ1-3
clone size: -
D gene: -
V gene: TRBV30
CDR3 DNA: TGTGCCTGGATAACCGGGACTGGAAACACCATATATTTT
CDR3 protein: CAWITGTGNTIYF

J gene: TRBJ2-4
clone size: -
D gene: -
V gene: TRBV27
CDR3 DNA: TGTGCCAGCAGTCCAGGGTACAAAAACATTCAGTACTTC
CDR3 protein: CASSPGYKNIQYF

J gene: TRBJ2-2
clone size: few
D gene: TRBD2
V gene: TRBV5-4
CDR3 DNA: TGTGCCAGCAGCCCCACTAGCGGGTCGGGAACCGGGGAGCTGTTTTTT
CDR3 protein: CASSPTSGSGTGELFF

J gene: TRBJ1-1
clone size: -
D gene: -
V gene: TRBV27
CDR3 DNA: TGTGCCAGCAGTTTTTGGGGCGCGAGGGAGGATGAAGCTTTCTTT
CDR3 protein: CASSFWGAREDEAFF

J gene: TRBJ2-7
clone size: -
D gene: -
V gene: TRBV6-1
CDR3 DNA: TGTGCCAGCAGTGATTTGGGCTTCGAGCAGTACTTC
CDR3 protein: CASSDLGFEQYF

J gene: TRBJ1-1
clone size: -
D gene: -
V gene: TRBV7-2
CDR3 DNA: TGTGCCAGCAGCTTAGCGCTGACACTGAACACTGAAGCTTTCTTT
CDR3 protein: CASSLALTLNTEAFF

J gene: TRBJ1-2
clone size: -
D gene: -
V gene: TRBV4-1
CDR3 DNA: TGCGCCAGCAGCCAAGAGTCCGGACACCTTAACTATGGCTACACCTTC
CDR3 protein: CASSQESGHLNYGYTF

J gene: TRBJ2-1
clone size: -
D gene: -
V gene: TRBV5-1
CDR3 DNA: TGCGCCAGCAGCTTAACAGGGATGGGCGAGCAGTTCTTC
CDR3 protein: CASSLTGMGEQFF

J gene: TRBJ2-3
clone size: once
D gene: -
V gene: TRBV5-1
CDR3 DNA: TGCGCCAGCAGACCTGGGGGGGCTAGCACAGATACGCAGTATTTT
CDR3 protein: CASRPGGASTDTQYF

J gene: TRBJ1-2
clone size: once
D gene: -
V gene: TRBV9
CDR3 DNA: TGTGCCAGCAGCGTAGATGTAGGCAGCGGGGGCTACACCTTC
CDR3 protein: CASSVDVGSGGYTF

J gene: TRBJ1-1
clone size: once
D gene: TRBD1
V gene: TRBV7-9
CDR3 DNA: TGTGCCAGCAGCCGGGACAGGGCGAACACTGAAGCTTTCTTT
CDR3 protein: CASSRDRANTEAFF

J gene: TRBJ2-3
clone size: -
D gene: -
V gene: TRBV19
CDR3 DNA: TGTGCCAGTAGTATGAACCGGGGAAACACAGATACGCAGTATTTT
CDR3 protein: CASSMNRGNTDTQYF

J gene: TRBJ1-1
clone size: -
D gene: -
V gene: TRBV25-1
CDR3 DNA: TGTGCCAGCAGTGAACAGGGTCGGGACACTGAAGCTTTCTTT
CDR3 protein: CASSEQGRDTEAFF

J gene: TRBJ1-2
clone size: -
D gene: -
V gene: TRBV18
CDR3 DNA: TGTGCCAGCTCACCAGCCGAGGGGGATGGCTACACCTTC
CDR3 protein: CASSPAEGDGYTF

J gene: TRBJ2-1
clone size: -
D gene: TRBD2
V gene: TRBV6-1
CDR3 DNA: TGTGCCAGCAGTGAGCCCTGGGGGGAGGGGCGGAATGAGCAGTTCTTC
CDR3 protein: CASSEPWGEGRNEQFF

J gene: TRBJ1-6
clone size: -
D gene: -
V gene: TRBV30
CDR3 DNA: TGTGCCTGGAGTGAAGGGACAATCATCGGGTTT
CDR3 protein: CAWSEGTIIGF

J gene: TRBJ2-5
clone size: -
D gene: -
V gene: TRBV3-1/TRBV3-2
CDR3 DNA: TGTGCCAGCAGCCAAAGGACAGCCGAGACCCAGTACTTC
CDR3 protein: CASSQRTAETQYF

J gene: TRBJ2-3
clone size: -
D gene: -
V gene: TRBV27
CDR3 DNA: TGTGCCAGCAGTCCCCCTCGGGTAGCCCGACTGCCAGATACGCAGTATTTT
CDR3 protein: CASSPPRVARLPDTQYF

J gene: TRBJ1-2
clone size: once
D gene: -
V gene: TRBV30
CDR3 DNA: TGTGCCTGGCATAACTTCTATGGCTACACCTTC
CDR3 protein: CAWHNFYGYTF